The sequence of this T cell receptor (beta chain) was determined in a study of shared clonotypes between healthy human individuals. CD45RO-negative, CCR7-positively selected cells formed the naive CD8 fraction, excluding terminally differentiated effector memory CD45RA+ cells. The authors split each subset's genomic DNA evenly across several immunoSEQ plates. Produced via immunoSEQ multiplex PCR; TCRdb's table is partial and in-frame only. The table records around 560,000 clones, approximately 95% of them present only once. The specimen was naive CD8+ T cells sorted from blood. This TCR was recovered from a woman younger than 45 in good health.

The chain's CDR3 is CSAKISYEQYF. The CDR3 bases are TGCAGTGCTAAAATCTCCTACGAGCAGTACTTC. The gene calls are TRBV20-1 and TRBJ2-7, with D uncertain. CDR3 length: 11 residues. Trimming stripped 4 bases from V and 0 bases from J, with 4 bases between. Germline values: CDR1 DFQATT, CDR2 SNEGSKA (reference sequence).